The 9 T cell receptor beta chains in this list originate from one sample, sequenced in a study of blood T cell repertoires in COVID-19. The data were produced by immunoSEQ multiplex PCR, yet TCRdb's version contains in-frame clones alone and is incomplete. Of approximately 220,000 clones listed, 88% were seen once; the top ten hold around 2.7%. Sequences were obtained from PBMCs or T cells enriched from blood (not recorded which). All receptors derive from a woman aged 30 to 39 who had recovered from COVID-19.

J is TRBJ2-1 and V is TRBV5-5; possibly TRBD1 for D (5 bases). The CDR3 loop spans 13 amino acids. Germline V gene data show CDR1 as SGHKS and CDR2 as YYEKEE (reference sequence). The V end was cut by 2 bases, the J end by 5 bases, with 8 bases between. The DNA for the CDR3 is TGTGCCAGCAGCTTTACGACAGACAATGAGCAGTTCTTC. This codes for CASSFTTDNEQFF.

V and J are TRBV3-1 (or the pseudogene TRBV3-2) and TRBJ2-2; no definite D call. The CDR3 has 15 amino acids. Germline V lookup: CDR1 LGHDT, CDR2 YNNKEL (reference sequence). Trimming took 1 base from V and 3 from J, leaving 9 bases between them. As DNA, the CDR3 is TGTGCCAGCAGCCAAGCCGCGACTGACACCGGGGAGCTGTTTTTT. It codes for CASSQAATDTGELFF.

V usage is TRBV3-1 (or the pseudogene TRBV3-2) and J usage is TRBJ2-5; possible D gene TRBD2, 6 bases. The CDR3 totals 14 residues. Trimming pared 3 bases from V and 4 bases from J, leaving 12 bases between. Germline values: CDR1 LGHDT, CDR2 YNNKEL (reference sequence). CDR3 residues: CASSHGTLRETQYF. The CDR3 bases are TGTGCCAGCAGCCATGGGACTCTCCGAGAGACCCAGTACTTC.

The count of this clone is one. The chain uses TRBV5-1 and TRBJ2-3; 10 nucleotides match TRBD1. Germline CDR1 SGHRS, CDR2 YFSETQ. Trimming at V came to 4 bases and at J to 1 base, leaving 6 bases not matched to a gene. The CDR3 runs 16 residues. This CDR3 is CASSPDRGLGTDTQYF. The CDR3 nucleotides read TGCGCCAGCAGCCCCGACAGGGGGCTCGGCACAGATACGCAGTATTTT.

The chain links TRBV6-5 to TRBJ2-7; no definite D call. V gave up 6 bases and J gave up 0 bases, with 6 bases separating them. The length of the CDR3 is 12 residues. CDR1 MNHEY and CDR2 SVGAGI come from the germline V gene. CDR3 loop: CASRVVSYEQYF. The CDR3 region has the DNA TGTGCCAGCAGGGTAGTCTCCTACGAGCAGTACTTC.

The chain uses TRBV4-2 and TRBJ1-1; the D gene is possibly TRBD1 (5 bases). Germline CDR1 and CDR2: LGHNA and YNFKEQ. The CDR3 has 15 amino acids. V gave up 0 bases and J gave up 3 bases, with 11 bases separating them. The CDR3 sequence: CASSQDGGQDTEAFF. The CDR3 DNA sequence: TGTGCCAGCAGCCAAGATGGCGGACAAGACACTGAAGCTTTCTTT.

The chain has TRBV7-8 and TRBJ1-1; 7 bases map to TRBD1. This CDR3 has 19 amino acids. With 0 bases clipped from V and 1 base from J, the junction kept 14 bases outside the gene matches. Germline V lookup: CDR1 SGHVS, CDR2 FQNEAQ. The CDR3 is CASSLARFIPTGKNTEAFF. The CDR3 DNA sequence: TGTGCCAGCAGCTTAGCGCGGTTCATTCCGACAGGGAAGAACACTGAAGCTTTCTTT.

The rearrangement joins TRBV3-1 (or the pseudogene TRBV3-2) to TRBJ2-3; 9 bases map to TRBD2. The CDR3 sequence is 15 residues long. J gave up 1 base and V 4 bases, and 3 bases lay outside the gene matches. Germline V gene sequence: CDR1 LGHDT, CDR2 YNNKEL (reference sequence). The DNA for the CDR3 is TGTGCCAGCAGCCCCCGACTAGCGGGCACAGATACGCAGTATTTT. Amino acid sequence: CASSPRLAGTDTQYF.

Turning to this clone: One junction end disagrees with the germline gene, perhaps due to a read error. The gene calls are TRBV7-9 and TRBJ2-7; 10 bases line up with TRBD2. The CDR3 runs 13 residues. CDR1 SEHNR and CDR2 FQNEAQ come from the germline V gene (reference sequence). The chain's CDR3 is CASSIAGGSEQYF. The CDR3, as DNA: TGTGCCAGCAGCATAGCGGGGGGTAGTGAGCAGTACTTC. Using reference TRBV7-9 and TRBJ2-7 for the parts outside the CDR3, the full variable domain is DTGVSQNPRHKITKRGQNVTFRCDPISEHNRLYWYRQTLGQGPEFLTYFQNEAQLEKSRLLSDRFSAERPKGSFSTLEIQRTEQGDSAMYLCASSIAGGSEQYFGPGTRLTVT.